This is a list of T cell receptor beta chains from one sample in a study of control samples from healthy donors and cancer patients. Measured with immunoSEQ multiplex PCR; TCRdb has only the in-frame clones, and not every one. This sample has roughly 10,000 clones, with more than 75% found just once. Sequenced: PBMCs. The receptors were sampled from a man in his fifties or sixties with colorectal cancer. CDR3s include the opening cysteine and the closing phenylalanine or tryptophan. Each record gives: J gene, clone size, V gene, D gene, CDR3 protein, CDR3 DNA. The D gene is left open where the match is weak. Size values are once, few and many counts, or a class for expanded clones, and some rows have none.

TRBJ2-7	.	TRBV27	.	CASSLSVEGYEQYF	TGTGCCAGCAGTTTATCCGTGGAGGGCTACGAGCAGTACTTC
TRBJ1-1	.	TRBV7-9	.	CASSSGRITEAFF	TGTGCCAGCAGCTCAGGGAGGATCACTGAAGCTTTCTTT
TRBJ1-5	.	TRBV4-2	.	CASSQRITQGSNQPQHF	TGTGCCAGCAGCCAGAGAATCACGCAGGGTAGCAATCAGCCCCAGCATTTT
TRBJ2-2	.	TRBV4-2	TRBD1	CASSHGMTGQNTGELFF	TGTGCCAGCAGCCACGGAATGACAGGGCAGAACACCGGGGAGCTGTTTTTT
TRBJ2-1	few	TRBV4-2	TRBD1	CASSQVTGDDEQFF	TGTGCCAGCAGCCAAGTGACAGGGGACGATGAGCAGTTCTTC
TRBJ1-1	.	TRBV5-4	.	CASSLVDSMNTEAFF	TGTGCCAGCAGCTTGGTCGACAGCATGAACACTGAAGCTTTCTTT
TRBJ1-2	.	TRBV6-2/TRBV6-3	TRBD1	CASNPGQGASGYTF	TGTGCCAGCAACCCGGGACAGGGAGCGTCTGGCTACACCTTC
TRBJ2-5	.	TRBV2	.	CASRDYRVFQETQYF	TGTGCCAGCAGGGATTACAGGGTTTTCCAAGAGACCCAGTACTTC
TRBJ2-7	.	TRBV27	.	CASAPTGGHEQYF	TGTGCCAGCGCCCCGACAGGAGGGCACGAGCAGTACTTC
TRBJ2-4	.	TRBV5-3	.	CARSHRQFSKNIQYF	TGTGCCAGAAGCCACAGACAATTCTCCAAAAACATTCAGTACTTC
TRBJ1-2	.	TRBV20-1	.	CSPGGNYGYTF	TGCAGTCCCGGGGGGAACTATGGCTACACCTTC
TRBJ2-7	.	TRBV5-1	.	CASSLTGPRNEQYF	TGCGCCAGCAGCTTGACAGGGCCTAGAAACGAGCAGTACTTC
TRBJ1-1	.	TRBV2	TRBD1	CASQGQVRNTEAFF	TGTGCCAGCCAAGGACAGGTGCGGAACACTGAAGCTTTCTTT
TRBJ1-1	.	TRBV5-5	.	CASSLEEGRPEAFF	TGTGCCAGCAGCTTGGAGGAGGGGCGTCCTGAAGCTTTCTTT
TRBJ1-2	.	TRBV27	.	CASSLGGFGYTF	TGTGCCAGCAGTTTGGGGGGCTTTGGCTACACCTTC
TRBJ1-6	.	TRBV28	TRBD1	CASSLIGQGRGGSGSPLHF	TGTGCCAGCAGTTTAATCGGGCAGGGCCGAGGGGGCTCGGGTTCACCCCTCCACTTT
TRBJ2-7	.	TRBV7-9	.	CASSLSGGYEQYF	TGTGCCAGCAGCTTGTCAGGGGGGTACGAGCAGTACTTC
TRBJ2-1	once	TRBV2	.	CASSDGGPYNEQFF	TGTGCCAGCAGTGATGGGGGTCCCTACAATGAGCAGTTCTTC
TRBJ2-1	.	TRBV9	TRBD1	CASSFGQGAYNEQFF	TGTGCCAGCAGCTTCGGACAGGGGGCTTACAATGAGCAGTTCTTC
TRBJ1-2	.	TRBV27	TRBD1	CASRGTGPGYTF	TGTGCCAGCAGGGGGACAGGTCCTGGCTACACCTTC
TRBJ1-1	.	TRBV27	.	CASSLGQISTEAFF	TGTGCCAGCAGTTTAGGCCAGATCAGCACTGAAGCTTTCTTT
TRBJ2-5	once	TRBV18	TRBD1	CASSPPGTEYQETQYF	TGTGCCAGCTCACCCCCCGGGACAGAGTACCAAGAGACCCAGTACTTC
TRBJ1-5	.	TRBV6-6	.	CASSYTAQPQHF	TGTGCCAGCAGTTACACCGCCCAGCCCCAGCATTTT
TRBJ2-4	.	TRBV6-5	.	CASRPLGGWGDIQYF	TGTGCCAGCAGACCCTTAGGGGGCTGGGGGGACATTCAGTACTTC
TRBJ2-7	.	TRBV11-2	TRBD2	CASSTLLAGPYEQYF	TGTGCCAGCAGCACCCTGCTAGCGGGGCCATACGAGCAGTACTTC
TRBJ2-5	.	TRBV29-1	TRBD2	CSAVRTGGPETQYF	TGCAGCGCCGTCAGGACGGGGGGGCCAGAGACCCAGTACTTC
TRBJ1-6	few	TRBV7-9	.	CASSLSQRNSPLHF	TGTGCCAGCAGCTTATCACAGCGTAATTCACCCCTCCACTTT
TRBJ2-7	once	TRBV25-1	TRBD1	CATRPQPGQGAYEQYF	TGTGCCACCAGACCCCAGCCGGGACAGGGGGCCTACGAGCAGTACTTC
TRBJ1-6	.	TRBV15	.	CATSRVQGRRSPLHF	TGTGCCACCAGCAGGGTCCAGGGGCGCCGTTCACCCCTCCACTTT
TRBJ1-4	.	TRBV6-1	.	CASSEKRFEVSMTRNEKLFF	TGTGCCAGCAGTGAAAAAAGGTTTGAGGTCTCGATGACTCGGAATGAAAAACTGTTTTTT